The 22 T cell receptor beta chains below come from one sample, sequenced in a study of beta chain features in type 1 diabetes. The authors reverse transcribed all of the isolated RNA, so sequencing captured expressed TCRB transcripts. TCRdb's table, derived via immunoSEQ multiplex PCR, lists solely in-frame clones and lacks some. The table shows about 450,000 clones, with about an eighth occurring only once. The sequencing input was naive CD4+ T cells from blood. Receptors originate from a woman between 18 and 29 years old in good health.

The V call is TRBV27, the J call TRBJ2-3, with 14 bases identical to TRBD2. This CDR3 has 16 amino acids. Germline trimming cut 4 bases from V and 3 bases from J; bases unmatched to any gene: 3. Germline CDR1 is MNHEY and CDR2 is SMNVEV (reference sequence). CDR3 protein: CASSWGLAGATDTQYF. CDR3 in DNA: TGTGCCAGCAGTTGGGGACTAGCGGGAGCGACAGATACGCAGTATTTT.

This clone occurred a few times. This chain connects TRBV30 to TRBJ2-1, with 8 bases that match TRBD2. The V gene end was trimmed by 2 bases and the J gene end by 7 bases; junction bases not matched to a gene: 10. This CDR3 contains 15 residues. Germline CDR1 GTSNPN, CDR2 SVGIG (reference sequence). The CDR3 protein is CAWSLREGLPNEQFF. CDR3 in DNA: TGTGCCTGGAGTCTCCGGGAGGGACTCCCGAATGAGCAGTTCTTC.

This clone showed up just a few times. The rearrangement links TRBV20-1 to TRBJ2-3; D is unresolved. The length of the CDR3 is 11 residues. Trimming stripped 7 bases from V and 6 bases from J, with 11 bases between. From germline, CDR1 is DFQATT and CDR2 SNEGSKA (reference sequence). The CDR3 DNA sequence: TGCAGTGGGAAGCTGGGGGATACGCAGTATTTT. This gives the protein CSGKLGDTQYF.

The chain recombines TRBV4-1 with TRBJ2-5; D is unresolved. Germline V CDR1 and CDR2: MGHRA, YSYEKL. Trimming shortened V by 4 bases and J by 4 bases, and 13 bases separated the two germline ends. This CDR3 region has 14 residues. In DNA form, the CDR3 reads TGCGCCAGCAGCCTTCCGCTGGTTCGAGAGACCCAGTACTTC. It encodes CASSLPLVRETQYF.

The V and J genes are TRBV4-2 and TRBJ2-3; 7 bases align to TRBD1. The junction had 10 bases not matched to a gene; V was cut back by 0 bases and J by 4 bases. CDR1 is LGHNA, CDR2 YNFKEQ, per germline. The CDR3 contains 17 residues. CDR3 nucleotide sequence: TGTGCCAGCAGCCAAGAGGGTCCCAGGGGGAATGCAGATACGCAGTATTTT. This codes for CASSQEGPRGNADTQYF.

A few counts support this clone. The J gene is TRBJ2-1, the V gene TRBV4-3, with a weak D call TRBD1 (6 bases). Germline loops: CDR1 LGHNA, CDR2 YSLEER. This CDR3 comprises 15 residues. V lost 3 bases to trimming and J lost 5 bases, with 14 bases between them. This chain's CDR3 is CASSHWYRADNEQFF. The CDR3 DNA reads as TGCGCCAGCAGCCATTGGTACAGGGCCGACAATGAGCAGTTCTTC.

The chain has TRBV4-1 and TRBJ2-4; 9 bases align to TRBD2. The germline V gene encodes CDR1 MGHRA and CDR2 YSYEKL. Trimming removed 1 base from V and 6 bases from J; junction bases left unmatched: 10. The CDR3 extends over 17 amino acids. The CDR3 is CASSQGLAGTGGNIQYF. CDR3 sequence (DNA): TGCGCCAGCAGCCAAGGTCTAGCGGGGACGGGAGGAAACATTCAGTACTTC.

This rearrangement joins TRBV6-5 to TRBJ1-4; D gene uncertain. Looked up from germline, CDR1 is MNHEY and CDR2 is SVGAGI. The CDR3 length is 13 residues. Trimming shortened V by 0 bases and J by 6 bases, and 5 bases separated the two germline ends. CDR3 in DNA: TGTGCCAGCAGTTACTCCGGGTATGAAAAACTGTTTTTT. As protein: CASSYSGYEKLFF.

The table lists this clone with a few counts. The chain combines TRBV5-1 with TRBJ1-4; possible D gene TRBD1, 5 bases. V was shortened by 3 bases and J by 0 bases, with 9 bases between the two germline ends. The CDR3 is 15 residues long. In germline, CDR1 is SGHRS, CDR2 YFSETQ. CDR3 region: CASSSGHATNEKLFF. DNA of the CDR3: TGCGCCAGCAGCTCCGGACACGCAACTAATGAAAAACTGTTTTTT.

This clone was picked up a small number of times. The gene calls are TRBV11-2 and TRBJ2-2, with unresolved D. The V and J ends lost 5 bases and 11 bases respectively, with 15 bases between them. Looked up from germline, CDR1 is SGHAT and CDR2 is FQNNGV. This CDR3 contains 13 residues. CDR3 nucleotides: TGTGCCAGCAGCCGCAGAAACGGGCAAGAGCTGTTTTTT. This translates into CASSRRNGQELFF.

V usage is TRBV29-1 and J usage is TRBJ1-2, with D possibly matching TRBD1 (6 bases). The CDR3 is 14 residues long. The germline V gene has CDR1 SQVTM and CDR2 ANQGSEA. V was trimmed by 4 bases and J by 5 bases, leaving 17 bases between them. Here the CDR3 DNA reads TGCAGCGTTGGGCAGGGGCGTTCCCCTTATGGCTACACCTTC. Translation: CSVGQGRSPYGYTF. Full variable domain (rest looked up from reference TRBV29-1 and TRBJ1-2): SAVISQKPSRDICQRGTSLTIQCQVDSQVTMMFWYRQQPGQSLTLIATANQGSEATYESGFVIDKFPISRPNLTFSTLTVSNMSPEDSSIYLCSVGQGRSPYGYTFGSGTRLTVV.

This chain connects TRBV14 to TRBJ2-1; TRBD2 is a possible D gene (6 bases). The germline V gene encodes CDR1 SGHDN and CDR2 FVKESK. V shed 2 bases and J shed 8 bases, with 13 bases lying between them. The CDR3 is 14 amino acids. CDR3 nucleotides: TGTGCCAGCAGCCAACAGACTAGGAATCATGAGCAGTTCTTC. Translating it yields CASSQQTRNHEQFF.

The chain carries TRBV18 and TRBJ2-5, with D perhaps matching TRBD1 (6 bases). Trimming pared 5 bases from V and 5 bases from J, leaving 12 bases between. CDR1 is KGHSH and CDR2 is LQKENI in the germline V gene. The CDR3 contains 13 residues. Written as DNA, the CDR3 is TGTGCCAGCTCATTTGGGGGCGCGGAGACCCAGTACTTC. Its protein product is CASSFGGAETQYF.

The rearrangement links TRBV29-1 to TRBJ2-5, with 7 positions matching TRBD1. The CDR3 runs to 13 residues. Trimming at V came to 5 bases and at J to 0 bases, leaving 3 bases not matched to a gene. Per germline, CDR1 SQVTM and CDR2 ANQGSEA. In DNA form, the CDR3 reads TGCAGCGTTACCGGGACAGACCAAGAGACCCAGTACTTC. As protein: CSVTGTDQETQYF.

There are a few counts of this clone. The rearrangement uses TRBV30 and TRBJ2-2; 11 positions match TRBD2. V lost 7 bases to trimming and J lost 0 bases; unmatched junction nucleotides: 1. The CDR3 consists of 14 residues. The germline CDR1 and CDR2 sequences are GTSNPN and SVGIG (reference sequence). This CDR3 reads CALTSGANTGELFF. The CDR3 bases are TGTGCCTTGACTAGCGGGGCGAACACCGGGGAGCTGTTTTTT.

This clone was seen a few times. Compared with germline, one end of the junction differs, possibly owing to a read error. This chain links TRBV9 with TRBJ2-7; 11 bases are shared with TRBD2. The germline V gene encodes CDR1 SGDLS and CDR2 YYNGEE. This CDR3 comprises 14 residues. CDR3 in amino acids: CASSSAPGLAALGF. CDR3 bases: TGTGCCAGCAGCTCAGCCCCGGGACTAGCGGCCTTGGGCTTC.

CDR3 in amino acids: CASGVLGQGARDTQYF. The CDR3 nucleotides are TGTGCCAGCGGGGTTTTGGGGCAGGGGGCGAGAGATACGCAGTATTTT. The chain combines TRBV7-2 with TRBJ2-3, with 8 nucleotides matching TRBD1. The V gene end was trimmed by 8 bases and the J gene end by 5 bases; junction bases not matched to a gene: 15. Looked up from germline, CDR1 is SGHTA and CDR2 is FQGNSA. This CDR3 is 16 amino acids long.

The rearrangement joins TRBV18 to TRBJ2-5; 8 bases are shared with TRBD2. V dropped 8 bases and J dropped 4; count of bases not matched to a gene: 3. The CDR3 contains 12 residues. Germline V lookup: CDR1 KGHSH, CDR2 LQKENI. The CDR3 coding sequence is TGTGCCAGCCACAGCGGGGGAGAGACCCAGTACTTC. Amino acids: CASHSGGETQYF.

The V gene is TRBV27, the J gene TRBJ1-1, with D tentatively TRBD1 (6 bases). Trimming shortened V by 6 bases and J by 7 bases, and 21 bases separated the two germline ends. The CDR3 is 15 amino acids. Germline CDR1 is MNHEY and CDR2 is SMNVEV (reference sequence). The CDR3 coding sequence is TGTGCCAGCAGGGGTGTCGGGGGGGCGGGGGTTGAAGCTTTCTTT. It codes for CASRGVGGAGVEAFF.

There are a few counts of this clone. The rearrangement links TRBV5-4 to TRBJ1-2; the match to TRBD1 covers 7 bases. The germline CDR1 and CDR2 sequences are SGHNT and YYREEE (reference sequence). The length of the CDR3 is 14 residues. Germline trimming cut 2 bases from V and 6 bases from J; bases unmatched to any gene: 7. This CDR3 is CASSFGTEQNGYTF. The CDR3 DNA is TGTGCCAGCAGCTTTGGGACAGAGCAGAATGGCTACACCTTC.

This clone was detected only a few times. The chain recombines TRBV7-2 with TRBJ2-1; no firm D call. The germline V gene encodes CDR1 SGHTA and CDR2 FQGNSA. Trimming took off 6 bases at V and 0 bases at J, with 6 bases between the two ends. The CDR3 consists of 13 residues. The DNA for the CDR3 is TGTGCCAGCAGACCGGTCTCCTACAATGAGCAGTTCTTC. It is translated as CASRPVSYNEQFF.

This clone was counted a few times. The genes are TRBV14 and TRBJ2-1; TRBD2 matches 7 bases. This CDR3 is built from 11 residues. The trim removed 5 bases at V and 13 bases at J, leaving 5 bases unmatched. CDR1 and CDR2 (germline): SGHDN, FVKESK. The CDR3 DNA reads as TGTGCCAGCAGCGCCGGGACTAAACAGTTCTTC. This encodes CASSAGTKQFF. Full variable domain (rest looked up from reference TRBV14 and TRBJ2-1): EAGVTQFPSHSVIEKGQTVTLRCDPISGHDNLYWYRRVMGKEIKFLLHFVKESKQDESGMPNNRFLAERTGGTYSTLKVQPAELEDSGVYFCASSAGTKQFFGPGTRLTVL.